This T cell receptor (beta chain) comes out of a study of Graves' ophthalmopathy and Graves' hyperthyroidism. Germline loops: CDR1 SQVTM, CDR2 ANQGSEA. V dropped 7 bases and J dropped 6 bases, with 16 bases sitting between them. The CDR3 runs to 13 residues. CDR3 regions of TCR beta were amplified from RNA transcripts. An initial RT-PCR round employing HTBI primers preceded a second-round multiplex PCR. Via MiXCR, TCRdb re-called the multiplex PCR reads, giving one row per CDR3 protein. The sample records almost 750,000 distinct CDR3 sequences, 40% being singletons. The TCR comes from an adult man with Graves' ophthalmopathy. This sequence joins TRBV29-1 and TRBJ1-5; TRBD1 might be the D (5 bases). The sequenced sample consisted of peripheral blood. CDR3 region: CSAAMGVGQPQHF. The CDR3 DNA is TGCAGCGCCGCCATGGGGGTGGGTCAGCCCCAGCATTTT.